The 31 T cell receptor beta chains given below trace back to one sample, sequenced in a study of T cell responses to AZD1222 COVID-19 vaccine. The data were produced by immunoSEQ multiplex PCR, yet TCRdb's version contains in-frame clones alone and is incomplete. The table lists some 280,000 clones, approximately 94% of them singletons, with 0.5% to 0.65% in the top ten. This material consisted of peripheral blood, taken 28 days after the second AZD1222 dose. The receptors here all came from an adult who received the AZD1222 COVID-19 vaccine.

V usage is TRBV7-9 and J usage is TRBJ2-7, with D possibly TRBD2 on 5 matching bases. Trimming removed 0 bases from V and 7 bases from J, with 10 bases in between. Germline V gives CDR1 SEHNR, CDR2 FQNEAQ (reference sequence). The CDR3 length is 13 residues. In DNA form, the CDR3 reads TGTGCCAGCAGCTTAGCCGGACTGGAGGAGCAGTACTTC. Its protein is CASSLAGLEEQYF.

Points on this clone: The sample carries other DNA sequences with the same CDR3. V and J are TRBV10-3 and TRBJ2-7; maybe TRBD1 (5 bases). This CDR3 is 12 amino acids long. Germline assignment: CDR1 ENHRY and CDR2 SYGVKD. V lost 6 bases and J 0 bases, leaving 6 bases between the germline ends. Here the CDR3 reads CAISDSSYEQYF. The CDR3 coding sequence is TGTGCCATCAGCGACAGCTCCTACGAGCAGTACTTC.

V gene TRBV9 combines with J gene TRBJ2-3; D is tentatively TRBD1 or TRBD2 (6 bases each). This CDR3 spans 14 amino acids. Trimming cost V 4 bases and J 6 bases, with 15 bases left between them. The germline gives CDR1 SGDLS, CDR2 YYNGEE. The CDR3 DNA reads as TGTGCCAGCAGCCCCCGTTGGGGGGCGGATACGCAGTATTTT. Translating gives CASSPRWGADTQYF. The variable domain in full, completed from reference TRBV9 and TRBJ2-3, reads DSGVTQTPKHLITATGQRVTLRCSPRSGDLSVYWYQQSLDQGLQFLIQYYNGEERAKGNILERFSAQQFPDLHSELNLSSLELGDSALYFCASSPRWGADTQYFGPGTRLTVL.

CDR3 loop: CASSQTGGYTF. DNA of the CDR3: TGTGCCAGCAGCCAGACGGGTGGCTACACCTTC. The V gene is TRBV3-1 (or the pseudogene TRBV3-2), the J gene TRBJ1-2; D remains unclear. CDR3 length: 11 amino acids. Germline V gene data show CDR1 as LGHDT and CDR2 as YNNKEL (reference sequence). V lost 3 bases and J lost 7, with 6 bases in between.

The gene calls are TRBV7-9 and TRBJ1-4, with unresolved D. Germline values: CDR1 SEHNR, CDR2 FQNEAQ (reference sequence). Trimming removed 3 bases at V and 4 bases at J, with 9 bases between. This CDR3 region has 14 residues. The DNA for the CDR3 is TGTGCCAGCAGCTTCGCGGAGGGTAATGAAAAACTGTTTTTT. Protein sequence: CASSFAEGNEKLFF.

V usage is TRBV9 and J usage is TRBJ2-3; D remains ambiguous. The CDR3 is 15 amino acids. V gave up 2 bases and J gave up 6 bases, with 16 bases separating them. From germline, CDR1 is SGDLS and CDR2 YYNGEE. The CDR3: CASSVVPPPPDTQYF. The DNA for the CDR3 is TGTGCCAGCAGCGTGGTCCCCCCACCCCCCGATACGCAGTATTTT.

The chain combines TRBV2 with TRBJ1-2, with a possible D match to TRBD1 (5 bases). The CDR3 length is 13 residues. The ends were cut back, 7 bases at V and 7 bases at J, with 16 bases in the middle. Germline V lookup: CDR1 SNHLY, CDR2 FYNNEI. CDR3 coding DNA: TGTGCCAGCAAAGGGACCGGACTTTCTGGCTACACCTTC. This codes for CASKGTGLSGYTF.

Comment on this clone: This same CDR3 is encoded by further DNA sequences in the sample. The rearrangement links TRBV28 to TRBJ1-2; D is uncertain. The CDR3 covers 12 residues. Trimming left V 5 bases short and J 8 bases short, with 12 bases between. In germline, CDR1 is MDHEN, CDR2 SYDVKM. Here the CDR3 reads CASSPPLGGYTF. CDR3 sequence (DNA): TGTGCCAGCAGTCCACCTCTCGGGGGCTACACCTTC.

The V gene is TRBV2, the J gene TRBJ1-2; D is unclear. Per the germline V gene, CDR1 is SNHLY and CDR2 is FYNNEI. This CDR3 spans 13 amino acids. V lost 7 bases and J lost 4, with 13 bases in between. This chain's CDR3 is CASTEQLGYGYTF. The CDR3 nucleotides are TGTGCCAGCACCGAACAGCTAGGCTATGGCTACACCTTC.

The V gene is TRBV3-1 (or the pseudogene TRBV3-2), the J gene TRBJ2-5; possible D gene TRBD2, 5 bases. The length of the CDR3 is 13 residues. V was cut by 4 bases and J by 9 bases, with 15 bases left in between. CDR1 LGHDT and CDR2 YNNKEL come from the germline V gene (reference sequence). This CDR3 reads CASSLRGSLAQYF. CDR3 sequence (DNA): TGTGCCAGCAGCCTCAGAGGGTCCTTGGCCCAGTACTTC.

The chain combines TRBV5-1 with TRBJ2-7; TRBD1 matches at 10 bases. The germline gives CDR1 SGHRS, CDR2 YFSETQ. The CDR3 covers 14 residues. Trimming cost V 2 bases and J 5 bases; bases outside gene matches: 4. The CDR3 protein is CASSLGQGGNEQYF. The CDR3, as DNA: TGCGCCAGCAGCTTAGGACAGGGGGGAAACGAGCAGTACTTC.

The chain links TRBV11-2 to TRBJ2-1; 10 nucleotides align to TRBD1. The ends lost 6 bases at V and 6 bases at J; junction bases unmatched: 11. Germline CDR1 SGHAT, CDR2 FQNNGV. The CDR3 has 16 amino acids. The CDR3 here is CASRNTGTGDGNEQFF. In DNA, the CDR3 is TGTGCCAGCAGAAATACCGGGACAGGGGATGGCAATGAGCAGTTCTTC.

This clone was detected only once. The V gene is TRBV3-1 (or the pseudogene TRBV3-2), the J gene TRBJ2-2; perhaps TRBD1 as D (6 bases). The V end lost 2 bases, the J end lost 7 bases, and 11 bases lay between the germline ends. The CDR3 sequence is 14 residues long. CDR1 LGHDT and CDR2 YNNKEL come from the germline V gene (reference sequence). CDR3 bases: TGTGCCAGCAGCCAACCAGGGGCGGGCGGGGAGCTGTTTTTT. Its translation is CASSQPGAGGELFF.

The chain combines TRBV27 with TRBJ2-2; D gene unclear. Trimming removed 6 bases from V and 5 bases from J, with 13 bases in between. The CDR3 length is 14 residues. CDR1 is MNHEY, CDR2 SMNVEV, per germline (reference sequence). The CDR3 DNA reads TGTGCCAGCAGCACGGCGAGGAATACCGGGGAGCTGTTTTTT. As protein: CASSTARNTGELFF.

The chain links TRBV28 to TRBJ1-6; TRBD1 matches 7 bases. The CDR3 runs to 14 residues. Germline V lookup: CDR1 MDHEN, CDR2 SYDVKM. V shed 4 bases and J 9 bases; nucleotides not matched to a gene: 6. CDR3 nucleotide sequence: TGTGCCAGCAGTTACAGGGGTGCGGCTTCACCCCTCCACTTT. The encoded protein is CASSYRGAASPLHF. Complete variable domain (other parts from reference TRBV28 and TRBJ1-6): DVKVTQSSRYLVKRTGEKVFLECVQDMDHENMFWYRQDPGLGLRLIYFSYDVKMKEKGDIPEGYSVSREKKERFSLILESASTNQTSMYLCASSYRGAASPLHFGNGTRLTVT.

The genes are TRBV5-4 and TRBJ2-7; the match to TRBD2 covers 7 bases. Losses at the gene ends were 2 bases for V and 4 bases for J; bases not matched to a gene: 6. The CDR3 loop spans 14 amino acids. Germline assignment: CDR1 SGHNT and CDR2 YYREEE (reference sequence). CDR3 loop: CASSFGGGGYEQYF. The CDR3 bases are TGTGCCAGCAGCTTCGGCGGGGGTGGGTACGAGCAGTACTTC.

This clone was recorded once. V gene TRBV28 combines with J gene TRBJ1-5; TRBD1 might be the D (6 bases). Germline V gives CDR1 MDHEN, CDR2 SYDVKM. This CDR3 spans 15 amino acids. V lost 6 bases to trimming and J lost 4 bases, with 16 bases between them. The CDR3 is CASSPMTGVNQPQHF. The CDR3 nucleotides read TGTGCCAGCAGCCCCATGACAGGAGTTAATCAGCCCCAGCATTTT.

This chain uses TRBV3-1 (or the pseudogene TRBV3-2) with TRBJ1-6; D remains unclear. Germline lookup yields CDR1 LGHDT and CDR2 YNNKEL (reference sequence). This CDR3 comprises 14 residues. Between the trimmed V and J ends, which lost 0 bases and 13 bases, there was a span of 13 bases. CDR3 sequence (DNA): TGTGCCAGCAGCCAAGAAGGTCTCGGTTATCCCCTCCACTTT. This sequence encodes CASSQEGLGYPLHF.

The gene calls are TRBV5-1 and TRBJ2-7; TRBD1 aligns across 8 bases. V lost 5 bases, J lost 0 bases, and 4 bases stayed unmatched. Germline lookup yields CDR1 SGHRS and CDR2 YFSETQ. CDR3 length equals 14 residues. The CDR3 region has the DNA TGCGCCAGCAGTAATACAGGGGGCTCCTACGAGCAGTACTTC. As protein: CASSNTGGSYEQYF. Together with reference TRBV5-1 and TRBJ2-7, the CDR3 gives the full variable domain: KAGVTQTPRYLIKTRGQQVTLSCSPISGHRSVSWYQQTPGQGLQFLFEYFSETQRNKGNFPGRFSGRQFSNSRSEMNVSTLELGDSALYLCASSNTGGSYEQYFGPGTRLTVT.

The chain joins TRBV19 to TRBJ2-1, with TRBD2 as a possible D gene (5 bases). V was pared by 7 bases and J by 9 bases, with 22 bases between. Per germline, CDR1 LNHDA and CDR2 SQIVND (reference sequence). This CDR3 region has 15 residues. The CDR3 DNA follows: TGTGCCAGTACCAATAGGCCGGGGAGCCTCGGTGAGCAGTTCTTC. It specifies CASTNRPGSLGEQFF. The variable domain in full, completed from reference TRBV19 and TRBJ2-1, reads DGGITQSPKYLFRKEGQNVTLSCEQNLNHDAMYWYRQDPGQGLRLIYYSQIVNDFQKGDIAEGYSVSREKKESFPLTVTSAQKNPTAFYLCASTNRPGSLGEQFFGPGTRLTVL.

The chain couples TRBV5-8 to TRBJ2-5; D is tentatively TRBD1 or TRBD2 (5 bases each). From germline, CDR1 is SGHTS and CDR2 YDEGEE. V was cut by 3 bases and J by 4 bases, with 16 bases left in between. This CDR3 spans 15 amino acids. In DNA, the CDR3 is TGTGCCAGCAGCTCGGAGTGGGTGAGGGGAGAGACCCAGTACTTC. This encodes CASSSEWVRGETQYF.

The rearrangement uses TRBV4-1 and TRBJ2-1, with D uncertain. This CDR3 has 12 residues. The V gene lost 1 base and the J gene lost 5 bases, with 3 bases spanning the gap. Germline assignment: CDR1 MGHRA and CDR2 YSYEKL. The CDR3 protein is CASSQADNEQFF. In nucleotides, the CDR3 is TGCGCCAGCAGCCAAGCAGACAATGAGCAGTTCTTC.

The rearrangement links TRBV6-2 or TRBV6-3 to TRBJ2-1, with 8 bases identical to TRBD2. Germline assignment: CDR1 MNHEY and CDR2 SVGEGT. The J segment lost 4 bases and the V segment lost 4 bases, leaving 9 bases of the junction unmatched. The CDR3 runs to 16 residues. The CDR3, as DNA: TGTGCCAGCAGTTCCCCAGAACTAGCGGAGTACAATGAGCAGTTCTTC. Its protein is CASSSPELAEYNEQFF.

V and J are TRBV19 and TRBJ1-1, with D hard to call. This CDR3 region has 15 residues. From germline, CDR1 is LNHDA and CDR2 SQIVND (reference sequence). Trimming cost V 5 bases and J 1 base, with 14 bases left between them. CDR3 residues: CASSLPGDPNTEAFF. DNA of the CDR3: TGTGCCAGTAGTCTCCCGGGCGACCCGAACACTGAAGCTTTCTTT.

In regard to this clone: At the DNA level, this CDR3 is encoded by other sequences in the same sample as well. V usage is TRBV3-1 (or the pseudogene TRBV3-2) and J usage is TRBJ1-4, with D possibly TRBD1 on 5 matching bases. The CDR3 is 14 residues long. Germline values: CDR1 LGHDT, CDR2 YNNKEL (reference sequence). Trimming removed 0 bases from V and 8 bases from J, with 10 bases in between. The CDR3 here is CASSQDGGGEKLFF. CDR3 coding DNA: TGTGCCAGCAGCCAAGATGGGGGTGGGGAAAAACTGTTTTTT.

Only one count was recorded for this clone. This chain joins TRBV11-2 and TRBJ1-6, with D perhaps matching TRBD1 (5 bases). V lost 2 bases and J lost 8, with 13 bases in between. Per germline, CDR1 SGHAT and CDR2 FQNNGV. This CDR3 comprises 15 residues. CDR3 in DNA: TGTGCCAGCAGCTTACCCCGGGACCCCTATTCACCCCTCCACTTT. It specifies CASSLPRDPYSPLHF.

The chain has TRBV29-1 and TRBJ2-4, with 7 bases lining up with TRBD1. The V and J ends lost 4 bases and 0 bases, in that order; junction bases with no gene match: 9. The V gene's germline CDR1 is SQVTM and CDR2 ANQGSEA. This CDR3 region has 16 residues. In nucleotides, the CDR3 is TGCAGCGTTGGGGTGGGACAGACGCTAGCCAAAAACATTCAGTACTTC. Its protein is CSVGVGQTLAKNIQYF. The complete variable domain, with remaining parts taken from reference TRBV29-1 and TRBJ2-4, reads SAVISQKPSRDICQRGTSLTIQCQVDSQVTMMFWYRQQPGQSLTLIATANQGSEATYESGFVIDKFPISRPNLTFSTLTVSNMSPEDSSIYLCSVGVGQTLAKNIQYFGAGTRLSVL.

V is TRBV6-5 and J is TRBJ2-7; TRBD1 agrees at 9 bases. Per germline, CDR1 MNHEY and CDR2 SVGAGI. J lost 4 bases, V lost 0 bases, and 7 bases had no gene match. This CDR3 is built from 16 residues. The CDR3 nucleotides read TGTGCCAGCAGTTACTCCACCGGGACAGGGCAATACGAGCAGTACTTC. It translates to CASSYSTGTGQYEQYF.

V usage is TRBV30 and J usage is TRBJ1-2; D gene uncertain. The CDR3 has 13 residues. Trimming left V 2 bases short and J 6 bases short, with 13 bases between. Germline CDR1 is GTSNPN and CDR2 is SVGIG (reference sequence). The CDR3 reads CAWSPILGHGYTF. For the CDR3, the DNA is TGTGCCTGGAGTCCAATTCTAGGGCATGGCTACACCTTC. Together with reference TRBV30 and TRBJ1-2, the CDR3 gives the full variable domain: SQTIHQWPATLVQPVGSPLSLECTVEGTSNPNLYWYRQAAGRGLQLLFYSVGIGQISSEVPQNLSASRPQDRQFILSSKKLLLSDSGFYLCAWSPILGHGYTFGSGTRLTVV.

V is TRBV29-1 and J is TRBJ1-2, with D possibly being TRBD1 (6 bases). Trimming took off 6 bases at V and 3 bases at J, with 23 bases between the two ends. The germline V gene has CDR1 SQVTM and CDR2 ANQGSEA. The CDR3 runs 16 residues. The CDR3 reads CSVSPNPGTIHYGYTF. The CDR3 nucleotides are TGCAGCGTCTCCCCTAACCCCGGGACAATACACTATGGCTACACCTTC. The variable domain in full, completed from reference TRBV29-1 and TRBJ1-2, reads SAVISQKPSRDICQRGTSLTIQCQVDSQVTMMFWYRQQPGQSLTLIATANQGSEATYESGFVIDKFPISRPNLTFSTLTVSNMSPEDSSIYLCSVSPNPGTIHYGYTFGSGTRLTVV.

The V gene is TRBV7-2, the J gene TRBJ1-5, with 12 bases lining up with TRBD1. J gave up 0 bases and V 5 bases, and 5 bases lay outside the gene matches. CDR3 size: 17 residues. Per germline, CDR1 SGHTA and CDR2 FQGNSA. CDR3 sequence: CASSLGQGAHSNQPQHF. CDR3 bases: TGTGCCAGCAGCCTGGGACAGGGGGCTCATAGCAATCAGCCCCAGCATTTT.